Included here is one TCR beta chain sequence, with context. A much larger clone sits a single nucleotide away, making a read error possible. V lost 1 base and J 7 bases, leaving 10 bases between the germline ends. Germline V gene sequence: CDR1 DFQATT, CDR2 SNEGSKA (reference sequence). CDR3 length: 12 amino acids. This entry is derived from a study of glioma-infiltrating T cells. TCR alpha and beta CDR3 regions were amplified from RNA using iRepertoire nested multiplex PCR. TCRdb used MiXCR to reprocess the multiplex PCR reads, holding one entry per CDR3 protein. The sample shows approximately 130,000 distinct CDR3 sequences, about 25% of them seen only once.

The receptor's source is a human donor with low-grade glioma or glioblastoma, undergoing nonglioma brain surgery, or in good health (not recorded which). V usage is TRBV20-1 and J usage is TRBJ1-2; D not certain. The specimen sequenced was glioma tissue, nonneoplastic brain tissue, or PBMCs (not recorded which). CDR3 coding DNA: TGCAGTGCTAGAGTACTGGGAAGTGGCTACACCTTC. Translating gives CSARVLGSGYTF.